This TCR beta chain was captured in a study of OX40 agonist ivuxolimab in advanced cancers. The method was immunoSEQ multiplex PCR; TCRdb's version includes in-frame clones alone and lacks a portion of them. The table shows around 79,000 clones, with over 75% occurring only once. Germline CDR1 SGHRS, CDR2 YFSETQ. This CDR3 is built from 16 residues. The V gene end was trimmed by 0 bases and the J gene end by 6 bases; junction bases not matched to a gene: 9. The chain is built from TRBV5-1 and TRBJ2-1, with TRBD2 matching 7 bases. This TCR was recovered from an adult with an advanced solid tumor such as melanoma, head and neck, liver or kidney cancer. Sequencing was performed on CD4+ or CD8+ T cells sorted from blood, taken in a trial of the OX40 agonist ivuxolimab. This CDR3 reads CASSLVGQAGVNEQFF. CDR3 DNA sequence: TGCGCCAGCAGCTTGGTGGGCCAGGCGGGAGTCAATGAGCAGTTCTTC.